The 25 T cell receptor beta chains given below trace back to one sample, sequenced in a study of T-cell memory formation after mild COVID-19. From the 5' RACE reads, TCRdb called clonotypes with MiXCR, one entry per CDR3 protein. The data contain some 40,000 distinct CDR3 sequences, more than 9% of them singletons. Material for sequencing was PBMCs or a T cell subset sorted from them (not recorded which). These receptors were taken from an adult woman who had mild COVID-19 (a few samples of this study predate the infection). Cell type and time point are not known.

Only a few counts were recorded for this clonotype. This sequence joins TRBV5-1 and TRBJ1-2, with TRBD1 matching over 8 bases. Looked up from germline, CDR1 is SGHRS and CDR2 is YFSETQ. This CDR3 comprises 13 residues. V trimming: 4 bases; J trimming: 6 bases; junction bases outside the gene matches: 5. Here the CDR3 DNA reads TGCGCCAGCAGCGTACAGGGGGGAGATGGCTACACCTTC. Amino acid sequence: CASSVQGGDGYTF.

This clonotype has more than one count but fewer than ten. The gene calls are TRBV7-2 and TRBJ2-1, with D unclear. V was pared by 5 bases and J by 4 bases, with 3 bases between. The length of the CDR3 is 11 residues. CDR1 is SGHTA, CDR2 FQGNSA, per germline. DNA of the CDR3: TGTGCCAGCAGCACATACAATGAGCAGTTCTTC. Its translation: CASSTYNEQFF.

This clonotype was counted only a few times. A read error may produce the germline difference seen at one junction end. The chain uses TRBV30 and TRBJ2-7, with D perhaps matching TRBD1 (6 bases). CDR3 length equals 11 residues. Germline CDR1 is GTSNPN and CDR2 is SVGIG (reference sequence). The CDR3 loop reads CARRTVYEQYF. CDR3 nucleotide sequence: TGTGCCCGGAGGACAGTCTACGAGCAGTACTTC.

In this sample, this clonotype turned up many times. This chain connects TRBV20-1 to TRBJ2-7; TRBD2 is a possible D gene (6 bases). Deletions cut 1 base from V and 5 bases from J, with 15 bases between. The CDR3 length is 14 residues. CDR1 and CDR2 from the germline V gene are DFQATT and SNEGSKA (reference sequence). The CDR3 region is CSARVVGGTHEQYF. In DNA, the CDR3 is TGCAGTGCTAGAGTTGTGGGAGGCACCCACGAGCAGTACTTC.

This clonotype was seen a few times. The rearrangement joins TRBV9 to TRBJ2-1, with unresolved D. CDR3 length: 13 amino acids. CDR1 is SGDLS, CDR2 YYNGEE, per germline. Trimming pared 0 bases from V and 7 bases from J, leaving 8 bases between. The CDR3 is CASSVATGNEQFF. CDR3 in DNA: TGTGCCAGCAGCGTAGCTACTGGAAATGAGCAGTTCTTC.

V and J are TRBV11-3 and TRBJ1-1; D perhaps matches TRBD1 (6 bases). With 3 bases removed from V and 1 base from J, the gap between germline ends came to 9 bases. The CDR3 is 14 amino acids. Germline lookup yields CDR1 SGHNT and CDR2 YENEEA. CDR3 nucleotides: TGTGCCAGCAGCTTCACCAGGGGGAACACTGAAGCTTTCTTT. This gives the protein CASSFTRGNTEAFF.

This chain joins TRBV19 and TRBJ2-6; either TRBD1 or TRBD2 may fit D (5 bases each). CDR1 and CDR2 from the germline V gene are LNHDA and SQIVND (reference sequence). V dropped 0 bases and J dropped 4 bases, with 13 bases sitting between them. CDR3 size: 17 residues. In nucleotides, the CDR3 is TGTGCCAGTAGTATAGATCCGCAGGGACCCGGGGCCAACGTCCTGACTTTC. This translates into CASSIDPQGPGANVLTF. Drawing the rest from reference TRBV19 and TRBJ2-6, the complete variable domain is DGGITQSPKYLFRKEGQNVTLSCEQNLNHDAMYWYRQDPGQGLRLIYYSQIVNDFQKGDIAEGYSVSREKKESFPLTVTSAQKNPTAFYLCASSIDPQGPGANVLTFGAGSRLTVL.

This clonotype was recorded a few times. The chain links TRBV11-1 to TRBJ2-7, with 8 bases lining up with TRBD1. This CDR3 region has 16 residues. Trimming took 5 bases from V and 1 from J; bases not matched to a gene: 10. Germline loops: CDR1 SGHAT, CDR2 FQDESV (reference sequence). The CDR3: CASSPPRDRRSYEQYF. CDR3 sequence (DNA): TGTGCCAGCAGCCCACCCAGGGACAGGAGATCCTACGAGCAGTACTTC.

This clonotype occurred a few times. This chain joins TRBV6-2 or TRBV6-3 and TRBJ2-3, with D perhaps matching TRBD1 or TRBD2 (5 bases each). CDR1 and CDR2 (germline): MNHEY, SVGEGT. This CDR3 spans 14 amino acids. V lost 8 bases and J lost 3, with 15 bases in between. The CDR3 sequence: CASVVGERTDTQYF. CDR3 nucleotide sequence: TGTGCCAGCGTCGTAGGGGAGAGAACAGATACGCAGTATTTT.

This clonotype was observed a handful of times. The J gene is TRBJ1-4, the V gene TRBV5-1; the D gene is possibly TRBD1 (5 bases). Germline CDR1 and CDR2: SGHRS and YFSETQ. The CDR3 is 14 amino acids. V gave up 4 bases and J gave up 4 bases, with 11 bases separating them. CDR3 protein: CASSPEGFNEKLFF. CDR3 nucleotides: TGCGCCAGCAGCCCGGAGGGGTTTAATGAAAAACTGTTTTTT.

This clonotype was detected many times. The chain couples TRBV7-9 to TRBJ2-5; no firm D call. V was pared by 3 bases and J by 5 bases, with 4 bases between. Germline values: CDR1 SEHNR, CDR2 FQNEAQ (reference sequence). The CDR3 sequence is 11 residues long. The CDR3 reads CASSFRETQYF. CDR3 DNA: TGTGCCAGCAGCTTCCGGGAGACCCAGTACTTC.

This rearrangement joins TRBV15 to TRBJ1-5; D not certain. Trimming stripped 5 bases from V and 4 bases from J, with 6 bases between. This CDR3 has 12 amino acids. Per germline, CDR1 LNHNV and CDR2 YYDKDF (reference sequence). The CDR3 sequence is CATSRRNQPQHF. CDR3 bases: TGTGCCACCAGCCGGAGGAATCAGCCCCAGCATTTT.

The rearrangement uses TRBV2 and TRBJ2-7; possible D gene TRBD1, 6 bases. Germline V gives CDR1 SNHLY, CDR2 FYNNEI. Trimming removed 7 bases from V and 3 bases from J, with 16 bases in between. This CDR3 is built from 14 residues. The CDR3 protein is CASIGLSQGYEQYF. CDR3 bases: TGTGCCAGCATCGGACTCTCACAGGGCTACGAGCAGTACTTC.

This clonotype showed up many times. The chain recombines TRBV12-3 or TRBV12-4 with TRBJ1-2; D is unclear. Deletions cut 5 bases from V and 4 bases from J, with 8 bases between. CDR3 length: 12 residues. CDR3 in DNA: TGTGCCAGCAGTGATCAAGCCTATGGCTACACCTTC. It encodes CASSDQAYGYTF.

V and J are TRBV7-3 and TRBJ2-1, with D uncertain. The CDR3 has 16 residues. Per the germline V gene, CDR1 is SGHTA and CDR2 is FQGTGA. Trimming removed 5 bases from V and 9 bases from J, with 23 bases in between. The CDR3 DNA is TGTGCCAGCAGCCTCCAACCCTCGGGTGGGCACGCTGAGCAGTTCTTC. This sequence encodes CASSLQPSGGHAEQFF.

Ten or more counts support this clonotype. The rearrangement joins TRBV7-2 to TRBJ2-1; D is undetermined. V was clipped by 5 bases and J by 3 bases, with 5 bases between them. This CDR3 comprises 12 residues. Germline CDR1 is SGHTA and CDR2 is FQGNSA. CDR3: CASSPFYNEQFF. As DNA, the CDR3 is TGTGCCAGCAGCCCCTTCTACAATGAGCAGTTCTTC.

This clonotype has only a few counts. The chain links TRBV20-1 to TRBJ2-1; 10 bases match TRBD2. The CDR3 contains 15 residues. Germline CDR1 is DFQATT and CDR2 is SNEGSKA (reference sequence). V was pared by 3 bases and J by 3 bases, with 5 bases of the junction left unmatched. This CDR3 reads CSASLIAGGYNEQFF. In nucleotides, the CDR3 is TGCAGTGCTAGCCTCATAGCGGGGGGCTACAATGAGCAGTTCTTC.

The V call is TRBV2, the J call TRBJ2-2; D might be TRBD1 or TRBD2, each matching 6 bases. From germline, CDR1 is SNHLY and CDR2 FYNNEI. Trimming removed 3 bases from V and 5 bases from J, with 10 bases in between. The CDR3 runs 14 residues. DNA for the CDR3: TGTGCCAGCAGTGATCAGGGGAGGACCGGGGAGCTGTTTTTT. It specifies CASSDQGRTGELFF.

The sample holds a few counts of this clonotype. The CDR3 bases are TGTGCCAGCAGTTACTCGGCCAGACAGCCGTCAACTAATGAAAAACTGTTTTTT. Translated, it gives CASSYSARQPSTNEKLFF. The chain has TRBV6-6 and TRBJ1-4; a weak D match, TRBD1 (5 bases). V lost 0 bases, J lost 0 bases, and 14 bases lay in between. The germline V gene encodes CDR1 MNHNY and CDR2 SVGAGI (reference sequence). The CDR3 contains 18 residues.

This clonotype was counted only a few times. The J gene is TRBJ2-1, the V gene TRBV14, with D perhaps TRBD1 (5 bases). Deletions cut 3 bases from V and 10 bases from J, with 10 bases between. Germline V gene sequence: CDR1 SGHDN, CDR2 FVKESK. This CDR3 has 12 residues. The DNA of the CDR3 is TGTGCCAGCAGCCATGGATGGACAGAGCAGTTCTTC. It encodes CASSHGWTEQFF.

V and J are TRBV7-2 and TRBJ1-1; 10 positions match TRBD1. This CDR3 comprises 15 residues. V gave up 2 bases and J gave up 7 bases; unmatched junction bases: 7. In germline, CDR1 is SGHTA, CDR2 FQGNSA. DNA of the CDR3: TGTGCCAGCAGCTTATCCTCCGGGACAGGGGATGAAGCTTTCTTT. Encoded protein: CASSLSSGTGDEAFF.

This clonotype was seen ten or more times. The chain is built from TRBV7-2 and TRBJ2-7; no definite D call. Per the germline V gene, CDR1 is SGHTA and CDR2 is FQGNSA. Trimming removed 5 bases from V and 3 bases from J, with 8 bases in between. This CDR3 is 12 amino acids long. CDR3 region: CASSRSSYEQYF. The CDR3 DNA reads as TGTGCCAGCAGCCGGAGCAGCTACGAGCAGTACTTC.

This clonotype was counted many times. The rearrangement links TRBV4-3 to TRBJ2-3; TRBD1 matches 9 bases. The germline gives CDR1 LGHNA, CDR2 YSLEER. With V trimmed by 1 base and J by 6 bases, 11 bases remained unmatched. The CDR3 contains 17 residues. The CDR3 here is CASSQGAFSGTGDTQYF. The CDR3 region has the DNA TGCGCCAGCAGCCAAGGCGCCTTCAGCGGGACAGGGGATACGCAGTATTTT.

The chain uses TRBV5-1 and TRBJ1-1, with unresolved D. The CDR3 totals 15 residues. V shed 1 base and J shed 4 bases, with 14 bases lying between them. The germline V gene has CDR1 SGHRS and CDR2 YFSETQ. The CDR3 bases are TGCGCCAGCAGCTTGTCAGACATTCGGACCACTGAAGCTTTCTTT. Encoded protein: CASSLSDIRTTEAFF. The full variable domain, rest sourced from reference TRBV5-1 and TRBJ1-1, is KAGVTQTPRYLIKTRGQQVTLSCSPISGHRSVSWYQQTPGQGLQFLFEYFSETQRNKGNFPGRFSGRQFSNSRSEMNVSTLELGDSALYLCASSLSDIRTTEAFFGQGTRLTVV.

The chain joins TRBV12-3 or TRBV12-4 to TRBJ2-7; 9 nucleotides line up with TRBD1. The V and J ends lost 6 bases and 0 bases, in that order; junction bases with no gene match: 3. This CDR3 region has 14 residues. CDR3 sequence (DNA): TGTGCCAGCAGAACGGGACAGGGCTCCTACGAGCAGTACTTC. Translation gives CASRTGQGSYEQYF.